This paragraph covers one T cell receptor (beta chain) sequence. Trimming removed 7 bases at V and 5 bases at J, with 8 bases between. Per the germline V gene, CDR1 is SGHAT and CDR2 is FQNNGV. CDR3 length: 12 amino acids. This specimen belongs to a study of control samples from healthy donors and cancer patients. The method was immunoSEQ multiplex PCR; TCRdb's version includes in-frame clones alone and lacks a portion of them. Here the sample spans roughly 88,000 clones, 80% to 95% being singletons. This TCR was sampled from a woman aged 25 to 39 in good health. Material for sequencing was blood. The genes are TRBV11-2 and TRBJ2-2; no firm D call. CDR3 loop: CASIPGTGELFF. CDR3 nucleotide sequence: TGTGCCAGCATCCCAGGAACCGGGGAGCTGTTTTTT.